This T cell receptor beta chain derives from a study of CD8+ T cells in alopecia areata. Study in general: Tofacitinib therapy lasting 6 to 18 months was followed by 6 months off drug.

This clone was found a few times. Once RNA had been extracted, it was reverse transcribed into cDNA to act as the sequencing template. This table comes from immunoSEQ multiplex PCR, and its TCRdb copy is limited to in-frame clones, with some not included. This table has 75,000 to 100,000 clones, about 40% appearing once. Lesional scalp punch biopsies and peripheral blood were collected from alopecia areata patients. T lymphocytes (CD4+ and CD8+) were sorted from PBMCs. The sequenced material came from CD4+ T cells sorted from blood. The receptor was isolated from a human donor with alopecia areata.

CDR3 DNA sequence: TGTGCCAGTAGCAAGACAGACTATGGCTACACCTTC. Protein product: CASSKTDYGYTF. The V and J genes are TRBV19 and TRBJ1-2; a possible D gene is TRBD1 (5 bases). The CDR3 runs 12 residues. Germline V lookup: CDR1 LNHDA, CDR2 SQIVND (reference sequence). The V gene lost 6 bases and the J gene lost 3 bases, with 8 bases spanning the gap.